These 19 T cell receptor beta chains originate from one sample sequenced in a study of early T cells in non-severe SARS-CoV-2 infection (TCRdb year 2021). The method was 5' RACE. Sequencing relied on a NextSeq 500. TCRdb redid the processing of the public reads, applying fastp at Q25 and MiXCR, and retained in-frame beta chains. Identical CDR3 protein sequences are pooled into one entry, listed with their most common genes and DNA. The sample records approximately 76,000 distinct CDR3 sequences, about 12% of which are singletons. The biggest ten clones account for about 2.7% of the sample. The sequencing input was whole blood. These receptors were collected from an adult who was a healthcare worker with PCR-confirmed SARS-CoV-2 infection or an uninfected control (not recorded which).

This clonotype has ten or more counts. The chain combines TRBV12-3 or TRBV12-4 with TRBJ1-2, with unresolved D. This CDR3 is built from 14 residues. V lost 2 bases and J 1 base, leaving 8 bases between the germline ends. CDR3 protein: CASSLLVSNYGYTF. CDR3 nucleotides: TGTGCCAGCAGTTTACTAGTTAGTAACTATGGCTACACCTTC.

For this clonotype: A much more abundant neighbour one base away suggests this may be a read error. The gene calls are TRBV11-2 and TRBJ2-7; no clear D gene. This CDR3 region has 13 residues. V was cut by 4 bases and J by 5 bases, with 12 bases left in between. The germline CDR1 and CDR2 sequences are SGHAT and FQNNGV. The CDR3, as DNA: TGTGCCAGCAGCTATGGACCAGGCCACGAGCAGTACTTC. Translating it yields CASSYGPGHEQYF.

This clonotype was detected ten times or more. V usage is TRBV18 and J usage is TRBJ2-7; 9 bases agree with TRBD2. This CDR3 has 15 residues. Trimming at V came to 6 bases and at J to 5 bases, leaving 11 bases not matched to a gene. Germline CDR1 reads KGHSH; CDR2 reads LQKENI. CDR3 nucleotides: TGTGCCAGCTCCGGAGTAGCGGGAGTGCTGGACGAGCAGTACTTC. This codes for CASSGVAGVLDEQYF.

CDR3 sequence: CASSQSLGEQYF. As DNA, the CDR3 is TGCGCCAGCAGCCAGTCGTTGGGGGAGCAGTACTTC. This chain joins TRBV4-1 and TRBJ2-7; D ambiguous. The CDR3 covers 12 residues. Germline V gene lookup returns CDR1 MGHRA and CDR2 YSYEKL. With 3 bases removed from V and 7 bases from J, the gap between germline ends came to 10 bases.

This clonotype was recorded many times. V is TRBV12-3 or TRBV12-4 and J is TRBJ1-1; D perhaps matches TRBD1 (5 bases). The CDR3 extends over 14 amino acids. The V end lost 4 bases, the J end lost 4 bases, and 13 bases lay between the germline ends. The CDR3 sequence is CASSSGARLTEAFF. In DNA form, the CDR3 reads TGTGCCAGCAGTTCTGGGGCCAGACTCACTGAAGCTTTCTTT.

This chain uses TRBV9 with TRBJ1-1; D may be TRBD1 (5 bases). Germline CDR1 and CDR2: SGDLS and YYNGEE. Trimming shortened V by 7 bases and J by 0 bases, and 7 bases separated the two germline ends. The CDR3 covers 12 residues. The CDR3 DNA follows: TGTGCCAGCCAGGGCATGAACACTGAAGCTTTCTTT. It is translated as CASQGMNTEAFF. The variable domain in full, completed from reference TRBV9 and TRBJ1-1, reads DSGVTQTPKHLITATGQRVTLRCSPRSGDLSVYWYQQSLDQGLQFLIQYYNGEERAKGNILERFSAQQFPDLHSELNLSSLELGDSALYFCASQGMNTEAFFGQGTRLTVV.

This clonotype was seen at least ten times. The chain has TRBV28 and TRBJ2-3; 10 bases are shared with TRBD2. Trimming removed 2 bases from V and 2 bases from J; junction bases left unmatched: 4. The V gene's germline CDR1 is MDHEN and CDR2 SYDVKM. CDR3 length: 16 amino acids. The CDR3 DNA follows: TGTGCCAGCAGTTTAGGCCTAGCGGGAGTCACAGATACGCAGTATTTT. Amino acid sequence: CASSLGLAGVTDTQYF.

The chain has TRBV15 and TRBJ2-1; 7 nucleotides align to TRBD1. Germline V lookup: CDR1 LNHNV, CDR2 YYDKDF (reference sequence). The V segment lost 8 bases and the J segment 3 bases; nucleotides outside the gene matches: 13. CDR3 length: 16 amino acids. CDR3 coding DNA: TGTGCCACCCGGGCACAGGGGCCAAGACTCTACAATGAGCAGTTCTTC. It translates to CATRAQGPRLYNEQFF.

This clonotype was detected many times. The rearrangement uses TRBV5-1 and TRBJ1-5, with D unclear. CDR1 is SGHRS, CDR2 YFSETQ, per germline. CDR3 length: 14 residues. Trimming removed 0 bases at V and 7 bases at J, with 11 bases between. The CDR3 coding sequence is TGCGCCAGCAGCTTGGGAGGGCCGGGGCAGCCCCAGCATTTT. This gives the protein CASSLGGPGQPQHF. The full variable domain, with the rest looked up from reference TRBV5-1 and TRBJ1-5, is KAGVTQTPRYLIKTRGQQVTLSCSPISGHRSVSWYQQTPGQGLQFLFEYFSETQRNKGNFPGRFSGRQFSNSRSEMNVSTLELGDSALYLCASSLGGPGQPQHFGDGTRLSIL.

This rearrangement joins TRBV6-5 to TRBJ1-6; D might be TRBD1 (6 bases). This CDR3 region has 17 residues. Germline V lookup: CDR1 MNHEY, CDR2 SVGAGI. Deletions cut 2 bases from V and 8 bases from J, with 19 bases between. As DNA, the CDR3 is TGTGCCAGCAGTTACACCCAGACCGGGACAACCTATTCACCCCTCCACTTT. Its protein is CASSYTQTGTTYSPLHF.

The chain links TRBV7-9 to TRBJ2-1; D might be TRBD2 (7 bases). The CDR3 spans 16 residues. In germline, CDR1 is SEHNR, CDR2 FQNEAQ (reference sequence). With 0 bases removed from V and 4 bases from J, the gap between germline ends came to 13 bases. The CDR3: CASSLARGPLYNEQFF. The DNA of the CDR3 is TGTGCCAGCAGCTTAGCGCGGGGGCCCCTTTACAATGAGCAGTTCTTC. The whole variable domain, filled in from reference TRBV7-9 and TRBJ2-1, reads DTGVSQNPRHKITKRGQNVTFRCDPISEHNRLYWYRQTLGQGPEFLTYFQNEAQLEKSRLLSDRFSAERPKGSFSTLEIQRTEQGDSAMYLCASSLARGPLYNEQFFGPGTRLTVL.

This clonotype came up a few times. The CDR3: CASSHRQGGQYF. CDR3 sequence (DNA): TGTGCCAGCAGCCACCGACAGGGCGGGCAGTACTTC. The chain has TRBV3-1 and TRBJ2-7; 7 bases map to TRBD1. The CDR3 spans 12 residues. V trimming: 3 bases; J trimming: 9 bases; junction bases outside the gene matches: 5. In germline, CDR1 is LGHDT, CDR2 YNNKEL (reference sequence).

This clonotype was seen only a few times. The chain employs TRBV12-3 or TRBV12-4 and TRBJ2-7; D perhaps matches TRBD1 (6 bases). V was trimmed by 5 bases and J by 0 bases, leaving 11 bases between them. The CDR3 sequence is 14 residues long. CDR3 DNA sequence: TGTGCCAGCAGTGGTGGGGGCAGCTCCTACGAGCAGTACTTC. It translates to CASSGGGSSYEQYF.

The J gene is TRBJ2-6, the V gene TRBV7-3, with D perhaps TRBD1 (6 bases). This CDR3 is built from 18 residues. Germline lookup yields CDR1 SGHTA and CDR2 FQGTGA. The ends were cut back, 4 bases at V and 1 base at J, with 17 bases in the middle. The CDR3 protein is CASSSAGTLISGANVLTF. The CDR3 DNA reads TGTGCCAGCAGCTCGGCCGGGACACTAATTTCTGGGGCCAACGTCCTGACTTTC.

Only a few counts were recorded for this clonotype. This chain links TRBV10-3 with TRBJ2-1; possible D gene TRBD2, 6 bases. CDR3 length equals 14 residues. Germline V CDR1 and CDR2: ENHRY, SYGVKD. V gave up 6 bases and J gave up 8 bases, with 17 bases separating them. CDR3 residues: CAISSGTRTHEQFF. CDR3 sequence (DNA): TGTGCCATCAGCTCCGGGACTCGAACACATGAGCAGTTCTTC.

Details on this clonotype: Being one base from a much bigger clone, this may be a read error. The gene calls are TRBV28 and TRBJ2-3, with TRBD2 as a possible D gene (6 bases). The CDR3 covers 13 residues. The germline gives CDR1 MDHEN, CDR2 SYDVKM. CDR3: CVSHPGGTDTQYF. The CDR3 DNA is TGTGTCAGCCATCCGGGGGGCACAGATACGCAGTATTTT.

J is TRBJ2-5 and V is TRBV6-6, with TRBD2 matching over 8 bases. This CDR3 has 15 amino acids. V was clipped by 5 bases and J by 3 bases; unmatched bases: 8. Germline lookup yields CDR1 MNHNY and CDR2 SVGAGI (reference sequence). This CDR3 is CASSPPLAGKETQYF. The CDR3 DNA follows: TGTGCCAGCAGTCCCCCCCTAGCGGGTAAAGAGACCCAGTACTTC.

In this sample, this clonotype turned up many times. The chain employs TRBV7-3 and TRBJ2-2; 8 bases are shared with TRBD1. Germline loops: CDR1 SGHTA, CDR2 FQGTGA. The junction had 8 bases not matched to a gene; V was cut back by 5 bases and J by 6 bases. There are 15 residues in the CDR3. The CDR3 is CASSPDRVRAGELFF. Here the CDR3 DNA reads TGTGCCAGCAGCCCGGACAGGGTTAGGGCCGGGGAGCTGTTTTTT.

The chain couples TRBV11-2 to TRBJ2-7; D may be TRBD2 (5 bases). Trimming cost V 3 bases and J 2 bases, with 11 bases left between them. From germline, CDR1 is SGHAT and CDR2 FQNNGV. This CDR3 comprises 14 residues. The CDR3 region has the DNA TGTGCCAGCAGCTTGAATGGACTCACCTACGAGCAGTACTTC. Amino acid sequence: CASSLNGLTYEQYF. Full variable domain (outside the CDR3, taken from reference TRBV11-2 and TRBJ2-7): EAGVAQSPRYKIIEKRQSVAFWCNPISGHATLYWYQQILGQGPKLLIQFQNNGVVDDSQLPKDRFSAERLKGVDSTLKIQPAKLEDSAVYLCASSLNGLTYEQYFGPGTRLTVT.